These 21 T cell receptor beta chains share one sample of origin, sequenced in a study of blood T cells in healthy people across ages (dated by TCRdb to between 2015 and 2017). The library was built by means of 5' RACE. The listed sequencing device is Illumina HiSeq 2500. The second PCR ran for roughly 7 to 12 cycles and used a J-beta primer mix along with a sample-barcoded 5' primer. The public reads were quality trimmed at Q25 with fastp and then assembled into clones with MiXCR by TCRdb, keeping productive beta chains. Rows with one shared CDR3 protein collapse into an entry with the most common genes and DNA. For this sample the table gives 600,000 to 850,000 distinct CDR3 sequences, of which about 25% were detected only once. Under 10% of the sample is taken by the ten largest. This sample also belongs to another study, concerning T cells of mothers and their children.

What was sequenced was blood. The receptors here all came from a boy between 10 and 17 years old in good health.

This clonotype was observed a single time. The chain has TRBV5-6 and TRBJ2-7; D remains ambiguous. V was trimmed by 0 bases and J by 2 bases, leaving 6 bases between them. This CDR3 is built from 13 residues. Germline lookup yields CDR1 SGHDT and CDR2 YYEEEE. This chain's CDR3 is CASSLELAYEQYF. In DNA form, the CDR3 reads TGTGCCAGCAGCTTGGAGTTAGCCTACGAGCAGTACTTC.

The rearrangement links TRBV3-1 to TRBJ1-3, with D perhaps TRBD1 (5 bases). The CDR3 consists of 16 residues. V was pared by 3 bases and J by 0 bases, with 12 bases between. The germline gives CDR1 LGHDT, CDR2 YNNKEL (reference sequence). The DNA of the CDR3 is TGTGCCAGCAGCCATTCCTCAGGGAACTCTGGAAACACCATATATTTT. Translation: CASSHSSGNSGNTIYF.

The table lists this clonotype with a few counts. V and J are TRBV27 and TRBJ2-5, with D possibly TRBD1 on 6 matching bases. With 0 bases removed from V and 7 bases from J, the gap between germline ends came to 30 bases. CDR3 length: 20 residues. The germline CDR1 and CDR2 sequences are MNHEY and SMNVEV (reference sequence). The CDR3 spells CASSLSWETYLTGSSGTQYF. In DNA, the CDR3 is TGTGCCAGCAGTTTATCTTGGGAGACTTATCTCACAGGGAGTTCCGGGACCCAGTACTTC.

This clonotype was observed a few times. The gene calls are TRBV6-5 and TRBJ2-4, with a weak D call TRBD1 (5 bases). The V gene lost 8 bases and the J gene lost 0 bases, with 11 bases spanning the gap. CDR3 length: 14 amino acids. CDR1 is MNHEY and CDR2 is SVGAGI in the germline V gene. The CDR3 bases are TGTGCCAGCGGAAGGGGCTTAGCCAAAAACATTCAGTACTTC. It codes for CASGRGLAKNIQYF.

The V gene is TRBV20-1, the J gene TRBJ1-2; 7 bases map to TRBD1. Trimming at V came to 0 bases and at J to 4 bases, leaving 8 bases not matched to a gene. The CDR3 spans 15 residues. Germline assignment: CDR1 DFQATT and CDR2 SNEGSKA (reference sequence). The CDR3 nucleotides are TGCAGTGCTAGAGATCAGTTGAGGGGGCCCTATGGCTACACCTTC. Its protein product is CSARDQLRGPYGYTF.

This clonotype has just a few counts. CDR3 protein: CASRDVLRTQYF. The CDR3 DNA sequence: TGCGCCAGCCGCGATGTCTTAAGGACCCAGTACTTC. The chain carries TRBV5-1 and TRBJ2-5, with D hard to call. This CDR3 is 12 amino acids long. V shed 7 bases and J shed 7 bases, with 14 bases lying between them. Germline V gene data show CDR1 as SGHRS and CDR2 as YFSETQ.

This clonotype was seen a handful of times. The V and J genes are TRBV5-1 and TRBJ2-5, with TRBD1 as a possible D gene (5 bases). V lost 1 base and J lost 3, with 10 bases in between. This CDR3 is built from 14 residues. Per the germline V gene, CDR1 is SGHRS and CDR2 is YFSETQ. DNA of the CDR3: TGCGCCAGCAGCTTGCTTCGCAGGGAAGAGACCCAGTACTTC. Encoded protein: CASSLLRREETQYF. Full variable domain (outside the CDR3, taken from reference TRBV5-1 and TRBJ2-5): KAGVTQTPRYLIKTRGQQVTLSCSPISGHRSVSWYQQTPGQGLQFLFEYFSETQRNKGNFPGRFSGRQFSNSRSEMNVSTLELGDSALYLCASSLLRREETQYFGPGTRLLVL.

This clonotype was seen a handful of times. Given a much more abundant clone one base away, this may be a read error. CDR3 residues: CASSQGGAGGSPPHF. The DNA of the CDR3 is TGTGCCAGCAGCCAAGGGGGCGCAGGAGGTTCACCCCCCCACTTT. The gene calls are TRBV4-2 and TRBJ1-6; weak D call: TRBD1 (5 bases). This CDR3 is built from 15 residues. CDR1 and CDR2 (germline): LGHNA, YNFKEQ.

V and J are TRBV5-5 and TRBJ2-7; D unclear. There are 14 residues in the CDR3. V lost 5 bases and J lost 2, with 14 bases in between. Per germline, CDR1 SGHKS and CDR2 YYEKEE (reference sequence). The CDR3 region has the DNA TGTGCCAGCAGTTTTGGTTGGGGTACCTACGAGCAGTACTTC. Translating gives CASSFGWGTYEQYF.

V gene TRBV7-9 combines with J gene TRBJ2-5; no definite D call. Germline V gives CDR1 SEHNR, CDR2 FQNEAQ (reference sequence). CDR3 length: 14 residues. Between the trimmed V and J ends, which lost 5 bases and 3 bases, there was a span of 13 bases. This CDR3 reads CASSARTVEETQYF. The CDR3, as DNA: TGTGCCAGCAGCGCCCGGACGGTCGAAGAGACCCAGTACTTC.

This clonotype was counted only a few times. The chain employs TRBV28 and TRBJ2-5; 7 nucleotides line up with TRBD2. The CDR3 sequence is 14 residues long. The germline gives CDR1 MDHEN, CDR2 SYDVKM. V was pared by 3 bases and J by 11 bases, with 12 bases of the junction left unmatched. This chain's CDR3 is CASSLRGFSGEQYF. CDR3 bases: TGTGCCAGCAGTTTGCGGGGGTTCTCGGGAGAGCAGTACTTC.

This chain links TRBV10-3 with TRBJ1-2, with unresolved D. V lost 4 bases and J 0 bases, leaving 9 bases between the germline ends. The CDR3 loop spans 14 amino acids. Looked up from germline, CDR1 is ENHRY and CDR2 is SYGVKD. CDR3 residues: CAISGTVANYGYTF. The CDR3 nucleotides are TGTGCCATCAGTGGAACCGTAGCTAACTATGGCTACACCTTC.

The chain joins TRBV29-1 to TRBJ1-2; 9 bases line up with TRBD1. The CDR3 is 13 residues long. The ends lost 6 bases at V and 6 bases at J; junction bases unmatched: 8. The germline gives CDR1 SQVTM, CDR2 ANQGSEA. In nucleotides, the CDR3 is TGCAGCGTGCCCGGGACAGGGAGGGATGGCTACACCTTC. This codes for CSVPGTGRDGYTF.

This clonotype was seen a handful of times. The chain employs TRBV20-1 and TRBJ2-1, with 13 nucleotides matching TRBD2. V shed 6 bases, J shed 9 bases, and the junction held 14 bases outside the gene matches. Germline CDR1 and CDR2: DFQATT and SNEGSKA (reference sequence). CDR3 size: 16 residues. This CDR3 reads CSAETTSGGPRAEQFF. DNA for the CDR3: TGCAGTGCCGAGACGACTAGCGGGGGGCCCCGCGCTGAGCAGTTCTTC.

This rearrangement joins TRBV29-1 to TRBJ2-3, with D possibly TRBD2 on 6 matching bases. Germline V CDR1 and CDR2: SQVTM, ANQGSEA. Between the trimmed V and J ends, which lost 5 bases and 3 bases, there was a span of 9 bases. CDR3 length: 12 amino acids. CDR3 nucleotide sequence: TGCAGCGTTCGGCGGGGTACAGATACGCAGTATTTT. This sequence encodes CSVRRGTDTQYF.

This chain uses TRBV5-1 with TRBJ2-3; D unclear. The germline V and J ends were trimmed by 2 bases and 2 bases, with 18 bases remaining between them. The CDR3 runs to 17 residues. CDR1 and CDR2 (germline): SGHRS, YFSETQ. CDR3 in DNA: TGCGCCAGCAGCTTTTTAGGCACCCTTGAGAACACAGATACGCAGTATTTT. Translation: CASSFLGTLENTDTQYF.

The table lists this clonotype with a few counts. The chain recombines TRBV2 with TRBJ2-5; 10 positions agree with TRBD2. The CDR3 has 16 amino acids. The germline V gene encodes CDR1 SNHLY and CDR2 FYNNEI. J lost 4 bases, V lost 5 bases, and 10 bases had no gene match. This CDR3 is CASSPGLLAGAETQYF. Written as DNA, the CDR3 is TGTGCCAGCAGTCCAGGACTTCTAGCGGGAGCAGAGACCCAGTACTTC.

This clonotype turned up a few times. J is TRBJ2-3 and V is TRBV12-3 or TRBV12-4; D is possibly TRBD2 (5 bases). The CDR3 is made up of 15 amino acids. Between the trimmed V and J ends, which lost 6 bases and 0 bases, there was a span of 13 bases. This CDR3 is CASSSSGPSTDTQYF. CDR3 sequence (DNA): TGTGCCAGCAGCTCAAGCGGTCCTAGCACAGATACGCAGTATTTT.

The V and J genes are TRBV20-1 and TRBJ2-5; the D is unclear. Germline lookup yields CDR1 DFQATT and CDR2 SNEGSKA (reference sequence). V was cut by 6 bases and J by 2 bases, with 16 bases left in between. The CDR3 spans 14 residues. The CDR3, as DNA: TGCAGTGCGTCCCCGGCGGAGATACAAGAGACCCAGTACTTC. Its protein product is CSASPAEIQETQYF.

This chain connects TRBV5-1 to TRBJ2-3; D is possibly TRBD2 (5 bases). This CDR3 is 17 amino acids long. Germline lookup yields CDR1 SGHRS and CDR2 YFSETQ. V lost 0 bases, J lost 2 bases, and 16 bases lay in between. The CDR3 sequence is CASSLDGAAGATDTQYF. The CDR3 coding sequence is TGCGCCAGCAGCTTGGACGGAGCGGCAGGTGCCACAGATACGCAGTATTTT.

V usage is TRBV12-3 or TRBV12-4 and J usage is TRBJ2-7; D not resolved. The CDR3 consists of 11 residues. Between the trimmed V and J ends, which lost 9 bases and 1 base, there was a span of 7 bases. The CDR3, as DNA: TGTGCCAGTGCCCAGTCCTACGAGCAGTACTTC. Protein product: CASAQSYEQYF.